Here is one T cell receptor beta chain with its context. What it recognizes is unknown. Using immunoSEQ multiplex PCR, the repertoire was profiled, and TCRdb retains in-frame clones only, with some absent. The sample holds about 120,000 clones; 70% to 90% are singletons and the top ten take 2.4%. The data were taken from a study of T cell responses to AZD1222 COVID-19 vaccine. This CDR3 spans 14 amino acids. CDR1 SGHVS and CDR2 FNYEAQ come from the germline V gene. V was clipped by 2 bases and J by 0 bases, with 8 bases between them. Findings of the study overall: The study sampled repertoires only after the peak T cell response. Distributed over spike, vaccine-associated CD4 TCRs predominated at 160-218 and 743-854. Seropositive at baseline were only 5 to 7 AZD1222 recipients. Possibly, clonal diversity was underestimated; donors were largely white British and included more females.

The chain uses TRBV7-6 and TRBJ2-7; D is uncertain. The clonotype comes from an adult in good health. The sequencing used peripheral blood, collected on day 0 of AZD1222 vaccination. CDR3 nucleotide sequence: TGTGCCAGCAGCTTAACGGACGGCTCCTACGAGCAGTACTTC. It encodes CASSLTDGSYEQYF.